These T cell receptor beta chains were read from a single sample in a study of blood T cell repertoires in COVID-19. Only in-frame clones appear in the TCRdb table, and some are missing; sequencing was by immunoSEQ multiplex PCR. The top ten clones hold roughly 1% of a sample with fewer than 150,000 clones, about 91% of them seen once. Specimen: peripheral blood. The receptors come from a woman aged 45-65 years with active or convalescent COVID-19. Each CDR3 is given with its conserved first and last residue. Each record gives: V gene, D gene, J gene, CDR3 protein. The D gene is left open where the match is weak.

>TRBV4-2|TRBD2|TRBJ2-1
CASSQDSGNYNEQFF
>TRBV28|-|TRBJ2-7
CASSEAGTYEQYF
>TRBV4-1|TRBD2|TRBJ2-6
CASSQAGGAGGTGANVLTF
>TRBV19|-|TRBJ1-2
CASRKTETRNYGYTF
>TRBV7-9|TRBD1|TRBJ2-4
CASSLGTGYHIQYF
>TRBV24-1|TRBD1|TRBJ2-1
CATSDFWGQGPHEQFF
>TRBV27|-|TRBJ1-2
CASSLSGVHYGYTF
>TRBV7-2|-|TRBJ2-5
CASSFGTSYQETQYF
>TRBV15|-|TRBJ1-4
CATSRTRGEKLFF
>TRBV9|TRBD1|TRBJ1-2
CASSVETGGNYGYTF
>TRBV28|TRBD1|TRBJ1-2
CASSPRTGGAYGYTF
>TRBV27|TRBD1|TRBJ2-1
CASEGQGSRNEQFF
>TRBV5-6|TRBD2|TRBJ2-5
CASSPTGLDQETQYF
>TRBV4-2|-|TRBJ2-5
CASSLPFSRGVETQYF
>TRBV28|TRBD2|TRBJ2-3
CASSPGGLAGATDTQYF